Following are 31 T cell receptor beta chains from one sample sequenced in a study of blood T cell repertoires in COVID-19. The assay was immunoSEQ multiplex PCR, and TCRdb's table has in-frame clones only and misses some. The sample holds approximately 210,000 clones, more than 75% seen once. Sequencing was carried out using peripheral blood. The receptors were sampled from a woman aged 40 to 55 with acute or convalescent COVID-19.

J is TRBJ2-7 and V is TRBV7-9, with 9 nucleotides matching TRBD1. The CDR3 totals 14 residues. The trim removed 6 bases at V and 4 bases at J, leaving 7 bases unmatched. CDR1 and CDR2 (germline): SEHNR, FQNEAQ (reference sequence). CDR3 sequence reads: CASRRTGEVYEQYF. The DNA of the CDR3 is TGTGCCAGCAGAAGGACAGGGGAGGTATACGAGCAGTACTTC.

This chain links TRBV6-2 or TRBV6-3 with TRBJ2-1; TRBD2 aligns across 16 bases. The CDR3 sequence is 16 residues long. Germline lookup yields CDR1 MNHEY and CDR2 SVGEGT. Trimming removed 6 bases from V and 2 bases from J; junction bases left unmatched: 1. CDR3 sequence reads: CASSGTSGRAYNEQFF. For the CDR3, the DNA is TGTGCCAGCAGCGGGACTAGCGGGAGGGCCTACAATGAGCAGTTCTTC.

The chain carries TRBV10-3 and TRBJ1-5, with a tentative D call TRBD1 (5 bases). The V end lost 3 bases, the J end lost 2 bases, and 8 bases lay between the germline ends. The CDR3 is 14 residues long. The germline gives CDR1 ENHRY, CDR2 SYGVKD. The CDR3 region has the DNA TGTGCCATCAGTGAAGGGGTAGGCAATCAGCCCCAGCATTTT. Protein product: CAISEGVGNQPQHF.

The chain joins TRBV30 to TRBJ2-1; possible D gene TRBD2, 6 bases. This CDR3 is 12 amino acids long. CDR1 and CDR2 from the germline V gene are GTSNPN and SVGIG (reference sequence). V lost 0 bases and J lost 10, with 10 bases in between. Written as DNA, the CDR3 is TGTGCCTGGAGTGTGGGACTGGGCGAGCAGTTCTTC. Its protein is CAWSVGLGEQFF.

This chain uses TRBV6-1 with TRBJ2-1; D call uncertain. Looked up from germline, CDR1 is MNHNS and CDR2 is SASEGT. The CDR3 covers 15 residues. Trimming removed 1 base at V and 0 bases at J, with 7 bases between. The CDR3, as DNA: TGTGCCAGCAGTGAAGACTGGAGCTCCTACAATGAGCAGTTCTTC. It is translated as CASSEDWSSYNEQFF.

CDR3 in DNA: TGTGCCAGCAGCTTGAGTACGCGCGGGAGGTCCTACGAGCAGTACTTC. It is translated as CASSLSTRGRSYEQYF. V and J are TRBV5-6 and TRBJ2-7; 8 bases agree with TRBD2. The ends lost 1 base at V and 1 base at J; junction bases unmatched: 7. Germline lookup yields CDR1 SGHDT and CDR2 YYEEEE. There are 16 residues in the CDR3.

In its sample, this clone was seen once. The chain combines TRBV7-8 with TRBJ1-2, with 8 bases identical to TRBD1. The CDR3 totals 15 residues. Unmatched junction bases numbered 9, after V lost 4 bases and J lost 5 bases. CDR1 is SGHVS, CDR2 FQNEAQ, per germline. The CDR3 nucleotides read TGTGCCAGCAGCTCGAGGACAGGGATGAGGTATGGCTACACCTTC. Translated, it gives CASSSRTGMRYGYTF.

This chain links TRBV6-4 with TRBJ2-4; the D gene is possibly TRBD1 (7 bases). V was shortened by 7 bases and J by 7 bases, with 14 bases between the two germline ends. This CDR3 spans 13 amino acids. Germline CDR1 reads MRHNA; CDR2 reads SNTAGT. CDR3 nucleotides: TGTGCCAGCACCAAGGGGGGACAGAACATTCAGTACTTC. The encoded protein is CASTKGGQNIQYF.

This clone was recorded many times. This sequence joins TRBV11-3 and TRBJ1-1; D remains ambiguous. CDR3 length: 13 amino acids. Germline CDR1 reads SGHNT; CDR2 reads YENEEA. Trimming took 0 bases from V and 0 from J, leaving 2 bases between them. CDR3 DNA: TGTGCCAGCAGCTTAGACTTGAACACTGAAGCTTTCTTT. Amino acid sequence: CASSLDLNTEAFF.

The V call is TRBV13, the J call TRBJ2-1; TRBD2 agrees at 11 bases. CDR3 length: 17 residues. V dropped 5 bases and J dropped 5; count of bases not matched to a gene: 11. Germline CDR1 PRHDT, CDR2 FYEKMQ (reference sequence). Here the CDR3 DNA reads TGTGCCAGCAGCGGATCTTGGACTAGCGGGCGTCACAATGAGCAGTTCTTC. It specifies CASSGSWTSGRHNEQFF.

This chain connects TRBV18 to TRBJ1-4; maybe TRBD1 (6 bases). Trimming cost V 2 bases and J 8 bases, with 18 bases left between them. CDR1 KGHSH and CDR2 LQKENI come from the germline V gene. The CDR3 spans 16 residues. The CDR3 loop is CASSPGTTDSAEKLFF. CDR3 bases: TGTGCCAGCTCACCAGGGACAACGGATTCTGCCGAAAAACTGTTTTTT.

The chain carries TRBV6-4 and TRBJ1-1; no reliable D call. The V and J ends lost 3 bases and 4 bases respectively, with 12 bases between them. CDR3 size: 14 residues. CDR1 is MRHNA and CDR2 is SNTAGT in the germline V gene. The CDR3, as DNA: TGTGCCAGCAGTGAGGAGGTAGGGTCCACTGAAGCTTTCTTT. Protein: CASSEEVGSTEAFF.

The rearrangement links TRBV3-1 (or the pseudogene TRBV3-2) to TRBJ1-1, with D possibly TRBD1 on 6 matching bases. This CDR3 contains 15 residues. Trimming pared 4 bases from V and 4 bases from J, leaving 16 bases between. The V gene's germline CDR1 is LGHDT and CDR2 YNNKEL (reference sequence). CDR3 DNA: TGTGCCAGCAGCCTTGTGCCGGGGGGGGCCACTGAAGCTTTCTTT. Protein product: CASSLVPGGATEAFF.

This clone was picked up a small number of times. The CDR3 coding sequence is TGTGCCTGGAACGGGGAAATCTACAATGAGCAGTTCTTC. It encodes CAWNGEIYNEQFF. The chain uses TRBV30 and TRBJ2-1; perhaps TRBD2 as D (5 bases). This CDR3 has 13 amino acids. Trimming removed 4 bases at V and 3 bases at J, with 10 bases between. CDR1 is GTSNPN and CDR2 is SVGIG in the germline V gene (reference sequence).

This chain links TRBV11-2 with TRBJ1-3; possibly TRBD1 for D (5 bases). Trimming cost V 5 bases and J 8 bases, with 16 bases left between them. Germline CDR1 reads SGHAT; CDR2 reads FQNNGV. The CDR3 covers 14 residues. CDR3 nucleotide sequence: TGTGCCAGCAGCCTAGTCACTTTAGGGGACACCATATATTTT. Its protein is CASSLVTLGDTIYF.

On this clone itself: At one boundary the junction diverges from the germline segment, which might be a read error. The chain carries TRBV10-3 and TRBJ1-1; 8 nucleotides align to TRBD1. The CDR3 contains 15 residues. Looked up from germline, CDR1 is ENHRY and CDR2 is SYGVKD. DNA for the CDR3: TGTGCCATAAGTGGTAGCGACAGGGGGAACACTGAAGCTTTCTTT. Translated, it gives CAISGSDRGNTEAFF.

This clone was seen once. The CDR3 protein is CAWSTPPGQGFVAEAFF. CDR3 coding DNA: TGTGCCTGGAGTACACCTCCGGGACAGGGTTTCGTCGCTGAAGCTTTCTTT. The chain employs TRBV30 and TRBJ1-1; 9 bases match TRBD1. In germline, CDR1 is GTSNPN, CDR2 SVGIG (reference sequence). V shed 2 bases, J shed 6 bases, and the junction held 16 bases outside the gene matches. The CDR3 is 17 amino acids.

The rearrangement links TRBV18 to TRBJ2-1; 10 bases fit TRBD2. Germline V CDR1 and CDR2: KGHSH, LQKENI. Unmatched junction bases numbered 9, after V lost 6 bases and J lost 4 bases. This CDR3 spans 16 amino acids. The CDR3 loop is CASSLKTSGLYNEQFF. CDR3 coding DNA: TGTGCCAGCTCCCTCAAGACTAGCGGGTTATACAATGAGCAGTTCTTC.

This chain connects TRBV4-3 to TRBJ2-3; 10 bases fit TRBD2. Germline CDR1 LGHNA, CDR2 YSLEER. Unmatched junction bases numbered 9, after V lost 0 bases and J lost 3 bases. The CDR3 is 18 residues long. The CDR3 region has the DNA TGCGCCAGCAGCCAAGATCGGGCTAGCGGGAGCTCGACAGATACGCAGTATTTT. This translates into CASSQDRASGSSTDTQYF.

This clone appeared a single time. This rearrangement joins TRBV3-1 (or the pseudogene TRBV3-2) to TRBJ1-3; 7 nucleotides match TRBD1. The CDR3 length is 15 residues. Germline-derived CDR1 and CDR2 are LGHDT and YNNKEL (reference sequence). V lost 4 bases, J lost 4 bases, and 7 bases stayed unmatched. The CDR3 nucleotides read TGTGCCAGCAGCCCCTCGTGGGACAGCGGAAACACCATATATTTT. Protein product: CASSPSWDSGNTIYF.

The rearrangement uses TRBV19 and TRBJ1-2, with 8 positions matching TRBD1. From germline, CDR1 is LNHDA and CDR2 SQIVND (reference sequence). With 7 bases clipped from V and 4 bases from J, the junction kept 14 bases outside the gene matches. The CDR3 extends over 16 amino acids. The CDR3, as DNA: TGTGCCAGTACAAGATTAGGACAGGGACGCGGCTATGGCTACACCTTC. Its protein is CASTRLGQGRGYGYTF. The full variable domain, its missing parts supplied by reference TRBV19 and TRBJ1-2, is DGGITQSPKYLFRKEGQNVTLSCEQNLNHDAMYWYRQDPGQGLRLIYYSQIVNDFQKGDIAEGYSVSREKKESFPLTVTSAQKNPTAFYLCASTRLGQGRGYGYTFGSGTRLTVV.

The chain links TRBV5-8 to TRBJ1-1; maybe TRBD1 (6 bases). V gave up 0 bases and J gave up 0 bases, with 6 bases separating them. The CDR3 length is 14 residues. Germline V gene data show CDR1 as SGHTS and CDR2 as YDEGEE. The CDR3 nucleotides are TGTGCCAGCAGCTTGGGACAGGTGAACACTGAAGCTTTCTTT. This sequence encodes CASSLGQVNTEAFF.

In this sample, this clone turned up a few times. The CDR3: CAISERAGDYNEQFF. Written as DNA, the CDR3 is TGTGCCATCAGTGAGAGGGCGGGAGACTACAATGAGCAGTTCTTC. The rearrangement uses TRBV10-3 and TRBJ2-1; 7 nucleotides line up with TRBD2. CDR3 length equals 15 residues. Germline V gives CDR1 ENHRY, CDR2 SYGVKD. V was pared by 2 bases and J by 3 bases, with 4 bases of the junction left unmatched.

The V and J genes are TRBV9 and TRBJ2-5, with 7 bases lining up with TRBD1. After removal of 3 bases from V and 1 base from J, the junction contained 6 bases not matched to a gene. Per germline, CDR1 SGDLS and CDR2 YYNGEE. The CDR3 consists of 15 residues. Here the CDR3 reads CASSATGQIQETQYF. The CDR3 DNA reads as TGTGCCAGCAGCGCAACGGGACAGATCCAAGAGACCCAGTACTTC.

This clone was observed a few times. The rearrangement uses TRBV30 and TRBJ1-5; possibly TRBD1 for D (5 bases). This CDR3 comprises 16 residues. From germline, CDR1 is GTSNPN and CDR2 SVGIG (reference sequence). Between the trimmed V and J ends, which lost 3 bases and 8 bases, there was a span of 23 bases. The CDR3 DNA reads TGTGCCTGGAGATACTGGATTCAGGGTAGGATCAAGCCCCAGCATTTT. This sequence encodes CAWRYWIQGRIKPQHF.

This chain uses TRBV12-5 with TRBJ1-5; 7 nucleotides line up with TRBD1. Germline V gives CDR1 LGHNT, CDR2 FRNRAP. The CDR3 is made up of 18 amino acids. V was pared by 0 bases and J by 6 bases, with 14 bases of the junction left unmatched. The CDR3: CASGLVPGVKGGRQPQHF. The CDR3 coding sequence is TGTGCTAGTGGTTTGGTACCTGGGGTGAAAGGGGGCCGTCAGCCCCAGCATTTT.

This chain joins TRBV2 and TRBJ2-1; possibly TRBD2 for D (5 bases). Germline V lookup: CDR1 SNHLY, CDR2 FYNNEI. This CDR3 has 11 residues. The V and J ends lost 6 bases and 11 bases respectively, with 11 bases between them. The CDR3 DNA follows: TGTGCCAGCAGCGGTCTCGGGAAGCAGTTCTTC. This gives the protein CASSGLGKQFF. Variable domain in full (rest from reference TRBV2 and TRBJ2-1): EPEVTQTPSHQVTQMGQEVILRCVPISNHLYFYWYRQILGQKVEFLVSFYNNEISEKSEIFDDQFSVERPDGSNFTLKIRSTKLEDSAMYFCASSGLGKQFFGPGTRLTVL.

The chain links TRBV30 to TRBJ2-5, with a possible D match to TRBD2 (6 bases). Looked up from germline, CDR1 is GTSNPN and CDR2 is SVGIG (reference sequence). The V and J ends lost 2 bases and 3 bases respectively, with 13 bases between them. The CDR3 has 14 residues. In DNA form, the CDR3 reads TGTGCCTGGAGTCCGGGACTCTTGGAAGAGACCCAGTACTTC. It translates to CAWSPGLLEETQYF.

The CDR3 here is CASSHTRYEQYF. CDR3 sequence (DNA): TGTGCCAGCAGTCACACCCGATACGAGCAGTACTTC. V usage is TRBV12-3 or TRBV12-4 and J usage is TRBJ2-7; D is unclear. The CDR3 consists of 12 residues. The ends were cut back, 5 bases at V and 4 bases at J, with 9 bases in the middle.

The CDR3 protein is CASSESGVSYEQYF. DNA of the CDR3: TGTGCCAGCAGCGAAAGCGGTGTCTCCTACGAGCAGTACTTC. The rearrangement joins TRBV7-2 to TRBJ2-7; perhaps TRBD2 as D (5 bases). CDR1 and CDR2 (germline): SGHTA, FQGNSA. The ends were cut back, 5 bases at V and 0 bases at J, with 11 bases in the middle. The CDR3 contains 14 residues.

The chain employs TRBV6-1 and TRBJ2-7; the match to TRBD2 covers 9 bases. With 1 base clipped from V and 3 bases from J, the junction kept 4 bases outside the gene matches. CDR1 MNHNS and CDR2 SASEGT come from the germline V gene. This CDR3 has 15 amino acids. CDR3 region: CASSEDPAGGYEQYF. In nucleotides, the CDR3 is TGTGCCAGCAGTGAAGATCCAGCGGGGGGCTACGAGCAGTACTTC.